The source of this TCR beta chain is a study of blood T cell repertoires in COVID-19. The germline V and J ends were trimmed by 4 bases and 3 bases, with 8 bases remaining between them. The CDR3 length is 13 residues. CDR1 and CDR2 (germline): SGHRS, YFSETQ. Profiling relied on immunoSEQ multiplex PCR, and the TCRdb table lists in-frame clones only, not all of them. This table holds roughly 50,000 clones, 65% to 85% found once. The chain recombines TRBV5-1 with TRBJ1-5; D is perhaps TRBD1 (5 bases). The sequence was collected from a man in his sixties or seventies with acute or convalescent COVID-19. Sequenced: peripheral blood. CDR3 protein: CASSMDTNQPQHF. The CDR3, as DNA: TGCGCCAGCAGCATGGACACCAATCAGCCCCAGCATTTT.